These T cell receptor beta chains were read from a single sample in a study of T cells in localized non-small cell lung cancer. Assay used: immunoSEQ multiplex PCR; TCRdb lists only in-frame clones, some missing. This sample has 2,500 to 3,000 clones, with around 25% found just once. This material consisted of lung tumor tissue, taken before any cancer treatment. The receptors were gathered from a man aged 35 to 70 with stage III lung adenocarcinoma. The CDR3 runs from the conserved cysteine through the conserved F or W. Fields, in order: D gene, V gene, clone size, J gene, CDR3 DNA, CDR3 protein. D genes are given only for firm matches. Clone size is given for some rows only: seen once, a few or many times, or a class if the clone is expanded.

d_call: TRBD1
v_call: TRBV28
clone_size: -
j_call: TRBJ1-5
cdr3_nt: TGTGCCAGCAGTTTACGCCGACAGGGGGCAAGCAATCAGCCCCAGCATTTT
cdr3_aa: CASSLRRQGASNQPQHF

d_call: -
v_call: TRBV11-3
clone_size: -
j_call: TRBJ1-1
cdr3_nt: TGTGCCAGCAGCTTGCGGGGGCTGGGCACTGAAGCTTTCTTT
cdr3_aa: CASSLRGLGTEAFF

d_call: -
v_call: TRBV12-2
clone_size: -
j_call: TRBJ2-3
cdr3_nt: TGTGCAAGTCGCTTAAAGCGGCTAGGGCTAGCGGGGGCCGTACGACCCACAGATACGCAGTATTTT
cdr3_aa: CASRLKRLGLAGAVRPTDTQYF

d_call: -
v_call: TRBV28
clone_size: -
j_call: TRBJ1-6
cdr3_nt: TGTGCCAGCACCCCCCCGAGGGGGCCCCTCCACTTT
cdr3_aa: CASTPPRGPLHF

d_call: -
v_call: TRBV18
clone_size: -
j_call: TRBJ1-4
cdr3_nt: TGTGCCAGCTCACCAAGGGGCAACAATGAAAAACTGTTTTTT
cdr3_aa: CASSPRGNNEKLFF

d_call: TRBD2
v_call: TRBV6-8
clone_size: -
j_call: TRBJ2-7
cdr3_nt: TGTGCCAGCAGTTACTCTACCGAGCGGGGCGACGCCTACGAGCAGTACTTC
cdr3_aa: CASSYSTERGDAYEQYF

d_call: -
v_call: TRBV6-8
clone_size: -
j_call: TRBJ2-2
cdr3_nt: TGTGCCAGCATCGGCTACCTCCTAAGTCAAACCGGGGAGCTGTTTTTT
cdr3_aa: CASIGYLLSQTGELFF

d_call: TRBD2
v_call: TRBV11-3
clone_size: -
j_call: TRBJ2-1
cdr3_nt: TGTGCCAGCAGCATCCGGATAGCGGGGTACAATGAGCAGTTCTTC
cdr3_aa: CASSIRIAGYNEQFF

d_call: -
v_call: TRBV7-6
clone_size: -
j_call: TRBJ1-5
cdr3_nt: TGTGCCAGCAGCCGGGACATTGAAGAGGGACAGCCCCAGCATTTT
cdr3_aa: CASSRDIEEGQPQHF

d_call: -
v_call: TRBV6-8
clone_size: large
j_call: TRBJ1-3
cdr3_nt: TGTGCCAGCAGCAGACAGAACCCAAGCTCTGGAAACACCATATATTTT
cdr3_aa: CASSRQNPSSGNTIYF

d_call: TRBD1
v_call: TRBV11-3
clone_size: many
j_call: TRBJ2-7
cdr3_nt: TGTGCCAGCAGCTTAAGGACAGGGGGACTCTACGAGCAGTACTTC
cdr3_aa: CASSLRTGGLYEQYF

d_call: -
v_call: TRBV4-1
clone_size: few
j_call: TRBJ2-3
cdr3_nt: TGCGCCAGCAGCCTCGGGGGACAAGAAGATACGCAGTATTTT
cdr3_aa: CASSLGGQEDTQYF

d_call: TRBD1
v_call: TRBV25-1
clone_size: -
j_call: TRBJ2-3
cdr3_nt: TGTGCCAGCAGTGATACAGGGGATGGGACAGATACGCAGTATTTT
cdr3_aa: CASSDTGDGTDTQYF

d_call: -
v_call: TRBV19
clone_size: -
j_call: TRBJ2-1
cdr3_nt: TGTGCCAGCAATGAAGCCCCGAGCTCCTACAATGAGCAGTTCTTC
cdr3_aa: CASNEAPSSYNEQFF

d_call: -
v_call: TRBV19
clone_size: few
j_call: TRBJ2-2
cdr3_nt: TGTGCCAGTAGTATCTCCTTCCCCCCGAACACCGGGGAGCTGTTTTTT
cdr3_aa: CASSISFPPNTGELFF

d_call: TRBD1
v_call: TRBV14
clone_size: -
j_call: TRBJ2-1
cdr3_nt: TGTGCCAGCAGCCAAGATTGGGGACAGACTGAGTACAATGAGCAGTTCTTC
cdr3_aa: CASSQDWGQTEYNEQFF

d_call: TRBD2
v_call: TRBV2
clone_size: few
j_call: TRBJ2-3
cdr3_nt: TGTGCAAGCAGGAGAGCGGGGAGGCTGGATACGCAGTATTTT
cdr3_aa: CASRRAGRLDTQYF

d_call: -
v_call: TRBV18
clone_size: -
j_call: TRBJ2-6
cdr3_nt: TGTGCCAGCTCACCATCGATAGGGTCTGGGGCCAACGTCCTGACTTTC
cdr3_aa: CASSPSIGSGANVLTF

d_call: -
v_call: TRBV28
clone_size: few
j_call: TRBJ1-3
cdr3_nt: TGTGCCAGCAGCCTTCCTTTGGGTGGAAACACCATATATTTT
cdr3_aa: CASSLPLGGNTIYF

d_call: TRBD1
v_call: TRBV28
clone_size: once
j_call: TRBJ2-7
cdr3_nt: TGTGCCAGCAGTTTACAGGGGGCGCTCTACGAGCAGTACTTC
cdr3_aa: CASSLQGALYEQYF

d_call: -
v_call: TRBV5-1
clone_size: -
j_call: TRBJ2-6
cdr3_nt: TGCGCCAGCAGCTTGGTAATAGCCGCTGGGGCCAACGTCCTGACTTTC
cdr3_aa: CASSLVIAAGANVLTF

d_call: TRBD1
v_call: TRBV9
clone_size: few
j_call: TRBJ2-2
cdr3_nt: TGTGCCAGCAGCCGAGGGGACAGAAGGACCGGGGAGCTGTTTTTT
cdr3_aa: CASSRGDRRTGELFF

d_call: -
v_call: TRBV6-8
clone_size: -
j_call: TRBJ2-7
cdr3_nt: TGTGCCACGACGGGGGATATGGGGTACGAGCAGTACTTC
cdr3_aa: CATTGDMGYEQYF

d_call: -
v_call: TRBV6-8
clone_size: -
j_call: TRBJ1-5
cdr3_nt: TGTGCCAGCAGTTTTCTATCGTCGCTCAATCAGCCCCAGCATTTT
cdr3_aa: CASSFLSSLNQPQHF

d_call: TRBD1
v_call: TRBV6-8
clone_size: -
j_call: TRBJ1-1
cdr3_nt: TGTGCCATCAGCGGGACAGGGGTACGGAACACTGAAGCTTTCTTT
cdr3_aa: CAISGTGVRNTEAFF

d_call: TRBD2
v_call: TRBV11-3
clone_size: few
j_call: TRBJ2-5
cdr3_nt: TGTGCCAGCAGCTCCCGAGGCGGGGGGGCCGAAGAGACCCAGTACTTC
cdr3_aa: CASSSRGGGAEETQYF